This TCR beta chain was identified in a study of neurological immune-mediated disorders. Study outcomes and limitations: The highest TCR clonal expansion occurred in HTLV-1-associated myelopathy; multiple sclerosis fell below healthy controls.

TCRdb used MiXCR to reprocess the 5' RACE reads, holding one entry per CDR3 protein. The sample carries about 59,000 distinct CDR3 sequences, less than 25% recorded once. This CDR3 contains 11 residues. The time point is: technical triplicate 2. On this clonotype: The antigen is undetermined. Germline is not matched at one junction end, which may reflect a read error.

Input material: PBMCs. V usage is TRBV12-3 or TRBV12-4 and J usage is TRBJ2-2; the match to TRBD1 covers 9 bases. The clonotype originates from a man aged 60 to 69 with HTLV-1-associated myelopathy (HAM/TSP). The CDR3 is CASSPTGGLFF. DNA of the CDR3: TGTGCCAGCAGTCCGACAGGGGGGCTGTTTTTT.